Following are 2 T cell receptor beta chains from one sample sequenced in a study of T-cell memory formation after mild COVID-19. TCRdb processed the 5' RACE reads anew with MiXCR; each CDR3 protein has one entry. The table lists fewer than 600,000 distinct CDR3 sequences, about a fifth of them singletons, with around 7.7% in the top ten. Specimen: PBMCs or a T cell subset sorted from them (not recorded which). The receptors shown here come from an adult woman who had mild COVID-19 (a few samples of this study predate the infection). Cell type and time point are not known.

This sequence joins TRBV7-2 and TRBJ1-1; the D gene is possibly TRBD1 (5 bases). CDR1 SGHTA and CDR2 FQGNSA come from the germline V gene. The CDR3 contains 18 residues. Deletions cut 7 bases from V and 1 base from J, with 25 bases between. Here the CDR3 reads CASTPAGRGRQTNTEAFF. The CDR3 region has the DNA TGTGCCAGCACCCCCGCGGGGAGAGGACGACAGACGAACACTGAAGCTTTCTTT.

This clonotype was picked up a small number of times. CDR3 nucleotide sequence: TGTGCCAGCAGCTCCCCAGAGCCAGGGGGCACAGATACGCAGTATTTT. It translates to CASSSPEPGGTDTQYF. This sequence joins TRBV7-6 and TRBJ2-3; tentatively, D is TRBD1 (6 bases). Between the trimmed V and J ends, which lost 4 bases and 1 base, there was a span of 15 bases. The CDR3 consists of 16 residues. The germline CDR1 and CDR2 sequences are SGHVS and FNYEAQ.